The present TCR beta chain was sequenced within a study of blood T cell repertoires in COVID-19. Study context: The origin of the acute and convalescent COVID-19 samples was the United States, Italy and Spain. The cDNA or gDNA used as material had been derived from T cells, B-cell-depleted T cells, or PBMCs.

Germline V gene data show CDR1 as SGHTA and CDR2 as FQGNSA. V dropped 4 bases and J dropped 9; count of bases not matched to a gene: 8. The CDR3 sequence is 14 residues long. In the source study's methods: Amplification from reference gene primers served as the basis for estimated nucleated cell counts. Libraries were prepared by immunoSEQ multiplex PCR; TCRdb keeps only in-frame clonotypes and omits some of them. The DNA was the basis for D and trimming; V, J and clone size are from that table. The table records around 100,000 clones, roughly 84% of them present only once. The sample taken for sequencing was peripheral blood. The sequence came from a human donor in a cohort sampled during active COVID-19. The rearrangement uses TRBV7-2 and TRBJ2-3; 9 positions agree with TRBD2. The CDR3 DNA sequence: TGTGCCAGCAGCTCCCGAGGGGGACTAGCCACGCAGTATTTT. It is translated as CASSSRGGLATQYF.